The 13 T cell receptor beta chains listed next were all sequenced from one sample in a study of blood T cell repertoires in COVID-19. Here immunoSEQ multiplex PCR was the method, and the copy in TCRdb shows in-frame clones only, minus some. This table has around 250,000 clones, approximately 88% appearing once. Sequenced input: peripheral blood. The receptors here all came from a woman aged 65 to 85 with COVID-19, enrolled during active disease.

The chain combines TRBV5-1 with TRBJ1-1; TRBD1 is a possible D gene (6 bases). The CDR3 contains 15 residues. The V and J ends lost 3 bases and 6 bases respectively, with 18 bases between them. Germline CDR1 SGHRS, CDR2 YFSETQ. CDR3 coding DNA: TGCGCCAGCAGCTCCCGTACAGGGAATCTCGCTGAAGCTTTCTTT. Translating it yields CASSSRTGNLAEAFF. Together with reference TRBV5-1 and TRBJ1-1, the CDR3 gives the full variable domain: KAGVTQTPRYLIKTRGQQVTLSCSPISGHRSVSWYQQTPGQGLQFLFEYFSETQRNKGNFPGRFSGRQFSNSRSEMNVSTLELGDSALYLCASSSRTGNLAEAFFGQGTRLTVV.

The V and J genes are TRBV6-5 and TRBJ2-7, with 11 nucleotides matching TRBD2. V lost 5 bases, J lost 7 bases, and 7 bases stayed unmatched. The CDR3 consists of 14 residues. Germline CDR1 and CDR2: MNHEY and SVGAGI. The CDR3 spells CASSKGLAEAEQYF. In DNA form, the CDR3 reads TGTGCCAGCAGTAAGGGACTAGCGGAGGCAGAGCAGTACTTC.

This chain uses TRBV30 with TRBJ1-5; D is possibly TRBD1 (5 bases). V was cut by 5 bases and J by 2 bases, with 16 bases left in between. Per the germline V gene, CDR1 is GTSNPN and CDR2 is SVGIG (reference sequence). The CDR3 has 15 amino acids. CDR3 sequence: CAWGGGPERNQPQHF. The DNA of the CDR3 is TGTGCCTGGGGGGGAGGGCCGGAGCGCAATCAGCCCCAGCATTTT.

The V call is TRBV3-1 (or the pseudogene TRBV3-2), the J call TRBJ2-7, with 8 bases aligning to TRBD1. J lost 2 bases, V lost 3 bases, and 3 bases had no gene match. This CDR3 is built from 14 residues. The germline V gene has CDR1 LGHDT and CDR2 YNNKEL (reference sequence). CDR3 amino acids: CASSHDRGAYEQYF. The CDR3 DNA reads as TGTGCCAGCAGCCATGACAGGGGAGCCTACGAGCAGTACTTC.

The gene calls are TRBV18 and TRBJ1-2, with 7 bases lining up with TRBD1. Germline values: CDR1 KGHSH, CDR2 LQKENI. The CDR3 totals 15 residues. The V and J ends lost 4 bases and 2 bases, in that order; junction bases with no gene match: 7. The CDR3 DNA sequence: TGTGCCAGCTCACTAACCGGGACAGACAACTATGGCTACACCTTC. It codes for CASSLTGTDNYGYTF.

V and J are TRBV11-2 and TRBJ2-1; D possibly corresponds to TRBD2 (6 bases). CDR1 is SGHAT, CDR2 FQNNGV, per germline. This CDR3 has 16 amino acids. Trimming took 7 bases from V and 3 from J, leaving 19 bases between them. The CDR3 loop is CASTPFGGGFYNEQFF. The CDR3 DNA follows: TGTGCCAGCACCCCCTTCGGGGGAGGCTTCTACAATGAGCAGTTCTTC.

The chain has TRBV6-2 or TRBV6-3 and TRBJ1-1; possible D gene TRBD1, 5 bases. V lost 2 bases, J lost 7 bases, and 17 bases lay in between. CDR3 length: 15 residues. Germline CDR1 reads MNHEY; CDR2 reads SVGEGT. The CDR3 DNA reads as TGTGCCAGCAGTTACCGACAAGAAGGGGCATTTGAAGCTTTCTTT. This sequence encodes CASSYRQEGAFEAFF.

This rearrangement joins TRBV12-3 or TRBV12-4 to TRBJ2-5; 8 bases map to TRBD1. With V trimmed by 6 bases and J by 2 bases, 2 bases remained unmatched. The length of the CDR3 is 13 residues. For the CDR3, the DNA is TGTGCCAGCAGCAACAGGGGGCAAGAGACCCAGTACTTC. Translation: CASSNRGQETQYF.

This chain connects TRBV5-1 to TRBJ2-7; 10 positions agree with TRBD1. The V gene's germline CDR1 is SGHRS and CDR2 YFSETQ. This CDR3 contains 15 residues. Trimming at V came to 4 bases and at J to 2 bases, leaving 6 bases not matched to a gene. For the CDR3, the DNA is TGCGCCAGCAGCCATCGGACAGGGGGACCCTACGAGCAGTACTTC. It specifies CASSHRTGGPYEQYF.

In its sample, this clone was seen once. The chain couples TRBV21-1 to TRBJ1-6; TRBD1, as called in the table, went unchecked against the DNA. TRBV21-1 has pseudogene status. CDR3 length equals 16 residues. CDR3 region: CASSKVLNRVNSPLHF. For the CDR3, the DNA is TGTGCCAGCAGCAAAGTCCTCAACAGGGTAAATTCACCCCTCCACTTT.

The V and J genes are TRBV2 and TRBJ2-5; 10 bases match TRBD1. V gave up 7 bases and J gave up 4 bases; unmatched junction bases: 12. This CDR3 spans 16 amino acids. Germline V gene data show CDR1 as SNHLY and CDR2 as FYNNEI. The CDR3 DNA is TGTGCCAGCATGGGAACCGGGACAGGGGATTTAGAGACCCAGTACTTC. It yields the protein CASMGTGTGDLETQYF.

The V and J genes are TRBV29-1 and TRBJ1-1; the match to TRBD1 covers 7 bases. The V segment lost 1 base and the J segment 4 bases; nucleotides outside the gene matches: 9. The CDR3 length is 15 residues. The germline gives CDR1 SQVTM, CDR2 ANQGSEA. CDR3 in amino acids: CSVEGEAGGTTEAFF. As DNA, the CDR3 is TGCAGCGTTGAAGGAGAGGCAGGGGGAACCACTGAAGCTTTCTTT.

This clone has a handful of counts. The DNA of the CDR3 is TGTGCCAGCAGCCAAGAATCAGGCTATGGCTACACCTTC. It encodes CASSQESGYGYTF. The chain uses TRBV3-1 (or the pseudogene TRBV3-2) and TRBJ1-2, with D uncertain. Germline CDR1 and CDR2: LGHDT and YNNKEL (reference sequence). The CDR3 contains 13 residues. V lost 0 bases and J lost 4, with 6 bases in between.